The following is a T cell receptor (beta chain) sequence with its context. These data belong to a study of blood T cell repertoires in COVID-19. Study overall: Researchers got acute and convalescent COVID-19 samples from the United States, Italy and Spain. The cDNA or gDNA used as material had been derived from T cells, B-cell-depleted T cells, or PBMCs.

Germline V gene sequence: CDR1 LGHDT, CDR2 YNNKEL (reference sequence). V lost 4 bases and J 2 bases, leaving 14 bases between the germline ends. The CDR3 contains 15 residues. Original analysis: Amplifying reference gene primers gave estimates of nucleated cell counts. Method: immunoSEQ multiplex PCR; TCRdb's copy keeps in-frame clones and lacks some. For V, J and clone size, that table is used; D and trimming come from the DNA. The sample shows more than 200,000 clones, approximately 83% of them seen only once. The sequenced sample consisted of peripheral blood. This TCR was recovered from a man aged 80 or over with acute or convalescent COVID-19. This chain joins TRBV3-1 (or the pseudogene TRBV3-2) and TRBJ1-1; tentatively, D is TRBD1 (6 bases). In nucleotides, the CDR3 is TGTGCCAGCAGCCGGACGGGGACATTTAACACTGAAGCTTTCTTT. It encodes CASSRTGTFNTEAFF.